The 25 T cell receptor beta chains below come from one sample, sequenced in a study of post-analysis software for immune sequencing data. Findings of the study overall: Patients had higher frequencies than controls of five TRBV segments, including TRBV5-6, TRBV5-1 and TRBV20-1.

The antigens these receptors bind are not known. Sequencing libraries made from TCR beta cDNA carried unique molecular identifiers. TCRdb analysed the PCR reads with MiXCR anew, one entry per CDR3 protein. This sample yields hundreds of thousands of distinct CDR3 sequences, of which around 64% are seen a single time; 10% to 12% belongs to the top ten. Sequencing was performed on blood. These receptors came from a girl between 2 and 10 years old with multiple sclerosis.

V and J are TRBV2 and TRBJ2-1; D tentatively fits TRBD1 or TRBD2 (5 bases each). V gave up 6 bases and J gave up 5 bases, with 17 bases separating them. CDR3 length equals 15 residues. Per germline, CDR1 SNHLY and CDR2 FYNNEI. The CDR3 region has the DNA TGTGCCAGCAGCGATCCGGGACGGCTAAACAATGAGCAGTTCTTC. It is translated as CASSDPGRLNNEQFF.

The chain carries TRBV12-3 or TRBV12-4 and TRBJ2-7; 8 positions agree with TRBD2. The CDR3 totals 15 residues. Unmatched junction bases numbered 10, after V lost 6 bases and J lost 3 bases. In nucleotides, the CDR3 is TGTGCCAGCAGCCCCGAAGGCGGGAGGCGCTACGAGCAGTACTTC. Translated, it gives CASSPEGGRRYEQYF.

This clonotype was seen more than once but under ten times. In DNA, the CDR3 is TGTGCCAGCAGCCAAGATGTGGGGGGCTGGGATCAGCCCCAGCATTTT. It is translated as CASSQDVGGWDQPQHF. The chain employs TRBV4-2 and TRBJ1-5, with D tentatively TRBD1 (6 bases). This CDR3 contains 16 residues. Trimming removed 0 bases from V and 5 bases from J, with 14 bases in between. Germline CDR1 reads LGHNA; CDR2 reads YNFKEQ.

V is TRBV27 and J is TRBJ2-7; 9 bases are shared with TRBD1. The CDR3 consists of 15 residues. V was clipped by 6 bases and J by 1 base; unmatched bases: 7. Germline CDR1 reads MNHEY; CDR2 reads SMNVEV (reference sequence). The CDR3 DNA is TGTGCCAGCAGGGGTCCGGGACAGGGTTCCTACGAGCAGTACTTC. Its translation: CASRGPGQGSYEQYF.

V is TRBV27 and J is TRBJ2-1; a weak D match, TRBD2 (6 bases). Trimming took 5 bases from V and 4 from J, leaving 15 bases between them. Germline loops: CDR1 MNHEY, CDR2 SMNVEV (reference sequence). There are 15 residues in the CDR3. In DNA form, the CDR3 reads TGTGCCAGCAGTGATCGGGAGCGCCTTTACAATGAGCAGTTCTTC. Translating gives CASSDRERLYNEQFF.

This chain links TRBV29-1 with TRBJ2-5; possibly TRBD1 for D (6 bases). CDR3 length: 14 amino acids. CDR1 and CDR2 (germline): SQVTM, ANQGSEA. Trimming left V 0 bases short and J 5 bases short, with 13 bases between. The CDR3 protein is CSVEDPGQLETQYF. CDR3 bases: TGCAGCGTTGAAGACCCCGGACAGTTGGAGACCCAGTACTTC.

The genes are TRBV5-6 and TRBJ2-3; D is perhaps TRBD1 (5 bases). V gave up 4 bases and J gave up 1 base, with 16 bases separating them. Germline values: CDR1 SGHDT, CDR2 YYEEEE. CDR3 length equals 16 residues. This chain's CDR3 is CASSAPRDFGTDTQYF. For the CDR3, the DNA is TGTGCCAGCAGCGCCCCCAGGGATTTCGGCACAGATACGCAGTATTTT.

V is TRBV28 and J is TRBJ2-4; no definite D call. The CDR3 has 15 amino acids. Trimming left V 2 bases short and J 3 bases short, with 11 bases between. CDR1 is MDHEN, CDR2 SYDVKM, per germline. In DNA, the CDR3 is TGTGCCAGCAGTTTAGGGTGGGATGGCAAAAACATTCAGTACTTC. Translation gives CASSLGWDGKNIQYF.

The count of this clonotype is one. The J gene is TRBJ2-4, the V gene TRBV29-1; 10 bases are a match to TRBD1. The J call is in doubt because the DNA end fits TRBJ2-7 better. The CDR3 covers 13 residues. The germline V gene has CDR1 SQVTM and CDR2 ANQGSEA. CDR3 coding DNA: TGCAGCGTTGGGACAGGGGGGACCTACGAGCAGTACTTC. Translated, it gives CSVGTGGTYEQYF.

The J gene is TRBJ2-1, the V gene TRBV5-1; 7 bases fit TRBD1. The junction had 11 bases not matched to a gene; V was cut back by 4 bases and J by 7 bases. The CDR3 contains 15 residues. CDR1 SGHRS and CDR2 YFSETQ come from the germline V gene. CDR3: CASSPLGPGGNEQFF. The CDR3 bases are TGCGCCAGCAGCCCATTGGGTCCAGGGGGAAATGAGCAGTTCTTC.

V gene TRBV6-2 or TRBV6-3 combines with J gene TRBJ2-3, with TRBD1 matching 7 bases. The CDR3 is 14 residues long. The J segment lost 6 bases and the V segment lost 4 bases, leaving 7 bases of the junction unmatched. Germline V gene sequence: CDR1 MNHEY, CDR2 SVGEGT. CDR3 amino acids: CASSWLTGLDTQYF. As DNA, the CDR3 is TGTGCCAGCAGTTGGCTGACAGGGTTGGATACGCAGTATTTT.

The chain recombines TRBV7-9 with TRBJ2-6; D is perhaps TRBD1 or TRBD2 (6 bases each). This CDR3 comprises 15 residues. CDR1 SEHNR and CDR2 FQNEAQ come from the germline V gene (reference sequence). Trimming removed 7 bases from V and 4 bases from J, with 14 bases in between. CDR3 sequence reads: CASIYPGAGANVLTF. The CDR3 DNA sequence: TGTGCCAGCATTTATCCGGGGGCCGGGGCCAACGTCCTGACTTTC.

The J gene is TRBJ2-5, the V gene TRBV4-3; 8 bases are shared with TRBD2. This CDR3 spans 17 amino acids. The junction had 7 bases not matched to a gene; V was cut back by 1 base and J by 0 bases. Germline CDR1 is LGHNA and CDR2 is YSLEER. CDR3 DNA sequence: TGCGCCAGCAGCCAAGGACGGGCGGGGGGTTACCAAGAGACCCAGTACTTC. It translates to CASSQGRAGGYQETQYF.

The V and J genes are TRBV27 and TRBJ2-6, with D unclear. The V end lost 7 bases, the J end lost 4 bases, and 11 bases lay between the germline ends. The CDR3 loop spans 14 amino acids. Germline CDR1 is MNHEY and CDR2 is SMNVEV (reference sequence). CDR3 in amino acids: CASTPLGGANVLTF. The CDR3 DNA sequence: TGTGCCAGCACCCCTCTTGGGGGGGCCAACGTCCTGACTTTC.

This rearrangement joins TRBV20-1 to TRBJ2-3; 8 bases fit TRBD2. J gave up 0 bases and V 3 bases, and 5 bases lay outside the gene matches. The CDR3 totals 15 residues. Germline assignment: CDR1 DFQATT and CDR2 SNEGSKA (reference sequence). CDR3 DNA sequence: TGCAGTGCTAGTCTAGCGGGTACTAGCACAGATACGCAGTATTTT. This encodes CSASLAGTSTDTQYF.

This clonotype was counted only a few times. This rearrangement joins TRBV29-1 to TRBJ2-7; TRBD1 matches at 7 bases. Per the germline V gene, CDR1 is SQVTM and CDR2 is ANQGSEA. The CDR3 length is 12 residues. V was clipped by 6 bases and J by 2 bases; unmatched bases: 4. CDR3 coding DNA: TGCAGCGTACTGCAGGGGGCCTACGAGCAGTACTTC. This codes for CSVLQGAYEQYF.

The gene calls are TRBV6-6 and TRBJ2-3; 8 bases align to TRBD2. The germline V gene has CDR1 MNHNY and CDR2 SVGAGI (reference sequence). This CDR3 spans 16 amino acids. V was clipped by 6 bases and J by 3 bases; unmatched bases: 11. CDR3 in DNA: TGTGCCAGCAGACACCCCCCGGGACTAGGGACAGATACGCAGTATTTT. Amino acid sequence: CASRHPPGLGTDTQYF.

This rearrangement joins TRBV29-1 to TRBJ1-2; TRBD1 agrees at 9 bases. This CDR3 comprises 15 residues. Germline CDR1 reads SQVTM; CDR2 reads ANQGSEA. Trimming cost V 4 bases and J 4 bases; bases outside gene matches: 10. The CDR3 DNA is TGCAGCGTTGTCACAGGGGGCAATTGGGGCTATGGCTACACCTTC. Its protein product is CSVVTGGNWGYGYTF.

The V gene is TRBV20-1, the J gene TRBJ2-1, with D possibly being TRBD1 or TRBD2 (6 bases each). Germline assignment: CDR1 DFQATT and CDR2 SNEGSKA (reference sequence). Trimming pared 1 base from V and 10 bases from J, leaving 20 bases between. This CDR3 is built from 15 residues. CDR3 DNA: TGCAGTGCTAGAGCCTGGGGGGCCTCTTCGGTAGAGCAGTTCTTC. Its translation is CSARAWGASSVEQFF.

The chain couples TRBV4-2 to TRBJ1-4, with no clear D. The CDR3 is made up of 13 amino acids. Germline-derived CDR1 and CDR2 are LGHNA and YNFKEQ. V was pared by 0 bases and J by 7 bases, with 6 bases between. The CDR3 DNA is TGTGCCAGCAGCCAAGAATCGGGTGAAAAACTGTTTTTT. It translates to CASSQESGEKLFF.

This sequence joins TRBV6-4 and TRBJ2-1; weak D call: TRBD1 (5 bases). The CDR3 extends over 14 amino acids. The germline V gene has CDR1 MRHNA and CDR2 SNTAGT. V lost 2 bases to trimming and J lost 4 bases, with 9 bases between them. This chain's CDR3 is CASSDGAAYNEQFF. The CDR3, as DNA: TGTGCCAGCAGTGACGGGGCGGCTTACAATGAGCAGTTCTTC.

This clonotype came up a few times. The J gene is TRBJ1-1, the V gene TRBV29-1; perhaps TRBD1 as D (6 bases). Germline V gene data show CDR1 as SQVTM and CDR2 as ANQGSEA. Trimming stripped 3 bases from V and 4 bases from J, with 12 bases between. This CDR3 is built from 13 residues. CDR3 loop: CSVEGGLGTEAFF. CDR3 bases: TGCAGCGTTGAGGGGGGGCTGGGCACTGAAGCTTTCTTT.

This clonotype was seen a single time. The V and J genes are TRBV6-6 and TRBJ2-3, with TRBD1 identical over 10 bases. This CDR3 spans 16 amino acids. The V gene end was trimmed by 5 bases and the J gene end by 4 bases; junction bases not matched to a gene: 9. Looked up from germline, CDR1 is MNHNY and CDR2 is SVGAGI (reference sequence). Written as DNA, the CDR3 is TGTGCCAGCAGTCCCCGGGACAGGGGAGTCCCAGATACGCAGTATTTT. Translating it yields CASSPRDRGVPDTQYF.

The chain has TRBV6-2 or TRBV6-3 and TRBJ2-1; the D is unclear. From germline, CDR1 is MNHEY and CDR2 SVGEGT. The CDR3 has 11 amino acids. The V gene lost 5 bases and the J gene lost 9 bases, with 8 bases spanning the gap. CDR3 DNA sequence: TGTGCCAGCAGTGTTAGCATTGAGCAGTTCTTC. Its protein product is CASSVSIEQFF.

The rearrangement links TRBV20-1 to TRBJ2-4; D possibly matches TRBD1 or TRBD2 (5 bases each). The end of the DNA is better explained by TRBJ2-7, so the J call may be wrong. The CDR3 is made up of 12 amino acids. The V gene's germline CDR1 is DFQATT and CDR2 SNEGSKA (reference sequence). The CDR3 nucleotides are TGCAGTGCCCCTTGGGACGCATACGAGCAGTACTTC. It specifies CSAPWDAYEQYF.